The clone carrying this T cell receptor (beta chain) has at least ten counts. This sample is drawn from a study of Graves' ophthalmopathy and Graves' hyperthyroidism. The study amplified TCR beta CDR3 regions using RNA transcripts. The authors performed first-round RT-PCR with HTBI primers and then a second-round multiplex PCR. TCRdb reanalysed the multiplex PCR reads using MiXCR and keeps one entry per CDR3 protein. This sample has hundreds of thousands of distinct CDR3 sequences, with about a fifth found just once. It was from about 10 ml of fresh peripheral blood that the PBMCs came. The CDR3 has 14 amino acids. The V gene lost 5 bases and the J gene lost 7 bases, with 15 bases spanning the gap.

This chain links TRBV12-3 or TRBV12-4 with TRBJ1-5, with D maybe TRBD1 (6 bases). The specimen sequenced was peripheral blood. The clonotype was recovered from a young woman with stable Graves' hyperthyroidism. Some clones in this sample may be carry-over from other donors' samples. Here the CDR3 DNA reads TGTGCCAGCAGTCAATACAGGGCTTCACAGCCCCAGCATTTT. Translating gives CASSQYRASQPQHF.